These T cell receptor beta chains were read from a single sample in a study of blood T cell repertoires in COVID-19. Libraries were prepared by immunoSEQ multiplex PCR; TCRdb keeps only in-frame clonotypes and omits some of them. This sample yields 330,000 or so clones, of which roughly 87% are seen a single time; 3% to 4.5% belongs to the top ten. Sample: peripheral blood. The receptors here all came from a woman aged 60-75 years with COVID-19, enrolled during active disease. Each CDR3 is given with its conserved first and last residue. The order of the fields is CDR3 protein, CDR3 DNA, V gene, clone size, D gene, J gene. D genes are given only for firm matches. Size is omitted from some rows. Given values are once, few, many or a class for expanded clones.

CDR3: CASSLGGSGTGTYEQYF
DNA: TGTGCCAGCAGCTTAGGTGGGTCCGGGACAGGTACCTACGAGCAGTACTTC
V: TRBV7-7
size: .
D: TRBD1
J: TRBJ2-7

CDR3: CASSLSVSSYEQYF
DNA: TGTGCCAGCAGCTTAAGCGTTAGCTCCTACGAGCAGTACTTC
V: TRBV5-6
size: .
D: .
J: TRBJ2-7

CDR3: CASSATDSGYTF
DNA: TGTGCCAGCAGTGCTACAGATAGTGGCTACACCTTC
V: TRBV2
size: .
D: .
J: TRBJ1-2

CDR3: CASSLNSNSHGYTF
DNA: TGTGCCAGCAGCCTTAACTCGAACAGTCATGGCTACACCTTC
V: TRBV7-9
size: .
D: .
J: TRBJ1-2

CDR3: CASSLLGVYNEKLFF
DNA: TGTGCCAGCAGCTTGCTCGGGGTTTATAATGAAAAACTGTTTTTT
V: TRBV5-6
size: .
D: .
J: TRBJ1-4

CDR3: CASSVDRGSRYGYTF
DNA: TGTGCCAGCAGCGTCGACAGGGGCAGCCGATATGGCTACACCTTC
V: TRBV7-8
size: .
D: TRBD1
J: TRBJ1-2

CDR3: CASSDQDRRLYTEAFF
DNA: TGTGCCAGCAGTGACCAGGACAGGAGGTTGTACACTGAAGCTTTCTTT
V: TRBV6-1
size: .
D: TRBD1
J: TRBJ1-1

CDR3: CASSSWTTPYEQYF
DNA: TGTGCCAGCAGCTCTTGGACTACACCATACGAGCAGTACTTC
V: TRBV7-2
size: .
D: .
J: TRBJ2-7

CDR3: CASSQDGGWAPEAFF
DNA: TGTGCCAGCAGCCAAGATGGAGGGTGGGCCCCGGAAGCTTTCTTT
V: TRBV3-1/TRBV3-2
size: .
D: .
J: TRBJ1-1

CDR3: CASSLAPGLAAEQFF
DNA: TGTGCCAGCAGCTTGGCCCCCGGACTAGCGGCCGAGCAGTTCTTC
V: TRBV7-9
size: .
D: TRBD2
J: TRBJ2-1

CDR3: CASSLWGGRYNEQFF
DNA: TGTGCCAGCAGCTTGTGGGGGGGGCGCTACAATGAGCAGTTCTTC
V: TRBV5-4
size: .
D: .
J: TRBJ2-1

CDR3: CASSQSTGQGLLFGYTF
DNA: TGTGCCAGCAGCCAGTCCACGGGACAGGGGCTTTTATTTGGCTACACCTTC
V: TRBV7-2
size: .
D: TRBD1
J: TRBJ1-2

CDR3: CASSLSRSATNEKLFF
DNA: TGTGCCAGCAGCTTGTCGCGGAGCGCAACTAATGAAAAACTGTTTTTT
V: TRBV11-2
size: .
D: .
J: TRBJ1-4

CDR3: CASSQLRLQGREKLFF
DNA: TGTGCCAGCAGCCAACTCCGATTACAGGGGAGGGAAAAACTGTTTTTT
V: TRBV5-6
size: .
D: TRBD1
J: TRBJ1-4

CDR3: CASSYGGVRQSEAFF
DNA: TGTGCCAGCAGCTACGGGGGGGTTCGGCAATCTGAAGCTTTCTTT
V: TRBV7-9
size: .
D: .
J: TRBJ1-1

CDR3: CSASSRGSGAEETQYF
DNA: TGCAGTGCTAGTAGCAGGGGCAGTGGGGCGGAAGAGACCCAGTACTTC
V: TRBV20-1
size: once
D: .
J: TRBJ2-5

CDR3: CASSWGGRQNNYGYTF
DNA: TGTGCCAGCAGCTGGGGGGGGCGACAGAACAACTATGGCTACACCTTC
V: TRBV5-4
size: .
D: .
J: TRBJ1-2

CDR3: CASSITGWEGYTF
DNA: TGTGCCAGTAGTATAACGGGGTGGGAAGGCTACACCTTC
V: TRBV19
size: .
D: .
J: TRBJ1-2

CDR3: CATSRDLLQPQHF
DNA: TGTGCCACCAGCAGAGATCTTCTCCAGCCCCAGCATTTT
V: TRBV15
size: .
D: .
J: TRBJ1-5

CDR3: CASKSGLKGAFF
DNA: TGCGCCAGTAAAAGCGGGTTGAAAGGAGCTTTCTTT
V: TRBV5-1
size: .
D: .
J: TRBJ1-1

CDR3: CASSQGEGLLFHPLHF
DNA: TGTGCCAGCAGCCAAGGGGAAGGACTTCTATTTCACCCCCTCCACTTT
V: TRBV14
size: .
D: .
J: TRBJ1-6

CDR3: CASSHPGHREGFGTQYF
DNA: TGTGCCAGCAGCCACCCGGGTCACCGGGAGGGGTTCGGTACGCAGTATTTT
V: TRBV14
size: once
D: TRBD2
J: TRBJ2-3

CDR3: CATGQGGMNTEAFF
DNA: TGTGCCACCGGACAGGGGGGAATGAACACTGAAGCTTTCTTT
V: TRBV10-3
size: .
D: TRBD1
J: TRBJ1-1

CDR3: CASSSSGTGGEQYF
DNA: TGTGCCAGCAGCTCGTCCGGGACAGGGGGCGAGCAGTACTTC
V: TRBV7-9
size: .
D: TRBD1
J: TRBJ2-7

CDR3: CASSPQMTGRIYEQYF
DNA: TGTGCCAGCTCACCACAAATGACAGGCCGGATCTACGAGCAGTACTTC
V: TRBV18
size: .
D: .
J: TRBJ2-7

CDR3: CASSHVQGGATYNEQFF
DNA: TGTGCCAGCAGCCACGTTCAGGGCGGGGCCACCTACAATGAGCAGTTCTTC
V: TRBV3-1/TRBV3-2
size: .
D: .
J: TRBJ2-1

CDR3: CASSLPRTGGTHGYTF
DNA: TGTGCCAGCAGCCTACCGAGGACAGGGGGGACGCATGGCTACACCTTC
V: TRBV3-1/TRBV3-2
size: .
D: TRBD1
J: TRBJ1-2

CDR3: CASSRDNPYEQYF
DNA: TGTGCCAGCAGCCGCGACAATCCCTACGAGCAGTACTTC
V: TRBV6-5
size: .
D: .
J: TRBJ2-7

CDR3: CASRTKDRGPFSGANVLTF
DNA: TGTGCCAGCAGAACTAAGGACAGGGGGCCGTTCTCTGGGGCCAACGTCCTGACTTTC
V: TRBV5-4
size: .
D: TRBD1
J: TRBJ2-6

CDR3: CASKRDRPVYEQYF
DNA: TGTGCCAGCAAGCGTGACAGGCCCGTCTACGAGCAGTACTTC
V: TRBV6-5
size: .
D: .
J: TRBJ2-7

CDR3: CASSLGRGNQPQHF
DNA: TGTGCCAGCAGCTTAGGCAGGGGGAATCAGCCCCAGCATTTT
V: TRBV13
size: .
D: TRBD1
J: TRBJ1-5